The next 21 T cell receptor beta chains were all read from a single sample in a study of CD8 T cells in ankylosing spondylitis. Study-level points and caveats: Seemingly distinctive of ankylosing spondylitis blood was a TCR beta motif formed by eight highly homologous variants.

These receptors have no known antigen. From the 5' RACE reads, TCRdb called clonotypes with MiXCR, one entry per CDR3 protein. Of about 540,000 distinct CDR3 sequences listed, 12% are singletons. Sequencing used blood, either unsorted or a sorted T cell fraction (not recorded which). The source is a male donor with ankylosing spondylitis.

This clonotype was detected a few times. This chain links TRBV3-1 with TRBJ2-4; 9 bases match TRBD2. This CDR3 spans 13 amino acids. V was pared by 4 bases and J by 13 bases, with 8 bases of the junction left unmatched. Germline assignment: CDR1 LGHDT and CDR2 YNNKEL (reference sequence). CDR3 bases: TGTGCCAGCAGCCCCCAGCGGGAGGAGGTCCAGTACTTC. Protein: CASSPQREEVQYF. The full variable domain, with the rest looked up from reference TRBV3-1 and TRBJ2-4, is DTAVSQTPKYLVTQMGNDKSIKCEQNLGHDTMYWYKQDSKKFLKIMFSYNNKELIINETVPNRFSPKSPDKAHLNLHINSLELGDSAVYFCASSPQREEVQYFGAGTRLSVL.

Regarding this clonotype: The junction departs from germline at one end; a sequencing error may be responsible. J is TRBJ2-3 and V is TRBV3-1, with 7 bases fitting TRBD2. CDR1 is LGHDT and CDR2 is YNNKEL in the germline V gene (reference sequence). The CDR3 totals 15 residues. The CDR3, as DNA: TGTGCCAGCAGCCATTTCGGGACTAACACATATACGCAGTATTTT. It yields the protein CASSHFGTNTYTQYF.

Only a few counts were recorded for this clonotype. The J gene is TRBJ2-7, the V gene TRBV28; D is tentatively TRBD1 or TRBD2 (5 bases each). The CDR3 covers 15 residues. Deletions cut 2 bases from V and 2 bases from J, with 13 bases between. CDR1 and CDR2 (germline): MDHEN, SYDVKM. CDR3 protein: CASSLRGATPYEQYF. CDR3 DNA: TGTGCCAGCAGTTTAAGAGGGGCAACTCCCTACGAGCAGTACTTC.

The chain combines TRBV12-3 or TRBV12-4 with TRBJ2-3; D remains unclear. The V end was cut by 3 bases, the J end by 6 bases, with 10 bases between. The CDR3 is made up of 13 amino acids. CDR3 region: CASSFDQLDTQYF. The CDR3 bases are TGTGCCAGCAGTTTCGACCAGTTGGATACGCAGTATTTT.

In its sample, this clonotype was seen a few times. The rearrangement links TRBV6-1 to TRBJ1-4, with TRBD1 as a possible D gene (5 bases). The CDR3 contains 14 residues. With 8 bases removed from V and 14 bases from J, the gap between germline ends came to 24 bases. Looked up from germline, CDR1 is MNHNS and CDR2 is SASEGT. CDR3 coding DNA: TGTGCCAGCGCCATCGGGGCTTCTTCGAAGGGGCTGTTTTTT. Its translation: CASAIGASSKGLFF.

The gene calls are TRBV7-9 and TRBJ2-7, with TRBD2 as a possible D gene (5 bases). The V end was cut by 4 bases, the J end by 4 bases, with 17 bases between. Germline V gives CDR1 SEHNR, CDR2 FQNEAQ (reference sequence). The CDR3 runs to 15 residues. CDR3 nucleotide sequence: TGTGCCAGCAGCTCCGAGAGGGATTCGTTTTACGAGCAGTACTTC. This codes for CASSSERDSFYEQYF.

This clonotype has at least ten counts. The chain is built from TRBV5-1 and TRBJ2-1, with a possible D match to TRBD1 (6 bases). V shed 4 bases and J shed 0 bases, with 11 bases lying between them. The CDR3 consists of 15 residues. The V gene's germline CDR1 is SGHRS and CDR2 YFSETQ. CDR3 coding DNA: TGCGCCAGCAGCCCTCGACAGGACTCCTACAATGAGCAGTTCTTC. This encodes CASSPRQDSYNEQFF.

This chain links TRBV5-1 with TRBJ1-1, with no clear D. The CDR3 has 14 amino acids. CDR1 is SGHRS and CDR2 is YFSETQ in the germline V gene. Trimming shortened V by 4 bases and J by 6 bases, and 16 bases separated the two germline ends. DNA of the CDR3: TGCGCCAGCAGCAGAACTCCACGAGAGGCTGAAGCTTTCTTT. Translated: CASSRTPREAEAFF.

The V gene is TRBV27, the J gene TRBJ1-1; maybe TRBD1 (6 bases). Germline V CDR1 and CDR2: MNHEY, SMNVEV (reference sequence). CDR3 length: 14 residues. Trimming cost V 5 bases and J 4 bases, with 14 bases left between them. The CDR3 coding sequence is TGTGCCAGCAGTCCCAGGGGCTTCGGCACTGAAGCTTTCTTT. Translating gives CASSPRGFGTEAFF.

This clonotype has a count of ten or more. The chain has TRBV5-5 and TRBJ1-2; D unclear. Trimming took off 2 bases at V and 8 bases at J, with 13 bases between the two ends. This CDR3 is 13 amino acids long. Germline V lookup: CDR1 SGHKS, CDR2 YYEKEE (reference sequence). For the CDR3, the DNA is TGTGCCAGCAGCTTCGAGGGCCCCTGGGGCTACACCTTC. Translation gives CASSFEGPWGYTF. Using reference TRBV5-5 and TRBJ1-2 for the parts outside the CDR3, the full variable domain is DAGVTQSPTHLIKTRGQQVTLRCSPISGHKSVSWYQQVLGQGPQFIFQYYEKEERGRGNFPDRFSARQFPNYSSELNVNALLLGDSALYLCASSFEGPWGYTFGSGTRLTVV.

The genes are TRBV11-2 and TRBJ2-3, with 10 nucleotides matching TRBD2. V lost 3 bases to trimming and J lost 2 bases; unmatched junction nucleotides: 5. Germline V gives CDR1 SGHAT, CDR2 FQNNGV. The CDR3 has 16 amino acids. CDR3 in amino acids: CASSFRLAGFTDTQYF. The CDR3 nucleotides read TGTGCCAGCAGCTTCAGACTAGCGGGTTTCACAGATACGCAGTATTTT.

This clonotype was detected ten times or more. CDR3 sequence (DNA): TGCGCCAGCAGCCCCATGCCAGGAGGAGAAGTGGGCAATCAGCCCCAGCATTTT. Amino acid sequence: CASSPMPGGEVGNQPQHF. The V call is TRBV5-1, the J call TRBJ1-5; D call uncertain. Trimming took 4 bases from V and 2 from J, leaving 22 bases between them. The CDR3 sequence is 18 residues long. CDR1 is SGHRS and CDR2 is YFSETQ in the germline V gene.

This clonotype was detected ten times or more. The CDR3 DNA follows: TGTGCCACCAGTGGCCGGGCAGGAGAGAATCAGCCCCAGCATTTT. Its protein is CATSGRAGENQPQHF. The chain links TRBV24-1 to TRBJ1-5; D is unclear. V was cut by 5 bases and J by 4 bases, with 14 bases left in between. Per the germline V gene, CDR1 is KGHDR and CDR2 is SFDVKD. The CDR3 loop spans 15 amino acids.

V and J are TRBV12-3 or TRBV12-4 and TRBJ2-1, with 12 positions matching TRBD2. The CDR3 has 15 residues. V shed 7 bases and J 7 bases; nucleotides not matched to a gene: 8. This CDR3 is CASTTTSGRRNEQFF. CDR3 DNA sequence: TGTGCCAGCACTACCACTAGCGGGAGGAGGAATGAGCAGTTCTTC.

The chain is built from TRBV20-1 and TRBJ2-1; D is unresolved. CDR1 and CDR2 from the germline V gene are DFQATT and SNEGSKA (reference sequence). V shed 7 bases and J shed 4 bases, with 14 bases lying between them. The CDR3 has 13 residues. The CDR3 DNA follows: TGCAGTGGAGCGCCGAGCCCATACAATGAGCAGTTCTTC. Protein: CSGAPSPYNEQFF.

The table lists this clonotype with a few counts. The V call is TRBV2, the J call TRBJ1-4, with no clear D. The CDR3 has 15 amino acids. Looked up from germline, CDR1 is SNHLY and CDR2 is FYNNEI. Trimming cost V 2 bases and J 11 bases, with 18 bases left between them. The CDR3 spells CASSESTDGSVKLFF. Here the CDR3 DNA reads TGTGCCAGCAGTGAATCGACGGACGGGTCGGTGAAACTGTTTTTT.

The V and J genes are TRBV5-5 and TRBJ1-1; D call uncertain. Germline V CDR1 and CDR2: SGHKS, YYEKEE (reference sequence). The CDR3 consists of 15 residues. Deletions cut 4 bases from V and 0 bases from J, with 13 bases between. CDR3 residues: CASSAMGVLNTEAFF. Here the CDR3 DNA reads TGTGCCAGCAGCGCAATGGGAGTTCTGAACACTGAAGCTTTCTTT.

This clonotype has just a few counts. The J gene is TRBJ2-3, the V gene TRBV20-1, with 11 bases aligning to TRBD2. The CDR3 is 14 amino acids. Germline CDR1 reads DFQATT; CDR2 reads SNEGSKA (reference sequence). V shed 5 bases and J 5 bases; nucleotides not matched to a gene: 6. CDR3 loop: CSADSGRAVDTQYF. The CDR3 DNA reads TGCAGTGCTGATAGCGGGAGGGCCGTAGATACGCAGTATTTT.

Written as DNA, the CDR3 is TGCGCCAGCAGCCCCGGGACAGGGGTTGCTAATGAAAAACTGTTTTTT. Its translation: CASSPGTGVANEKLFF. V is TRBV5-1 and J is TRBJ1-4; the match to TRBD1 covers 10 bases. The CDR3 has 16 residues. The ends lost 4 bases at V and 3 bases at J; junction bases unmatched: 6. Germline V lookup: CDR1 SGHRS, CDR2 YFSETQ.

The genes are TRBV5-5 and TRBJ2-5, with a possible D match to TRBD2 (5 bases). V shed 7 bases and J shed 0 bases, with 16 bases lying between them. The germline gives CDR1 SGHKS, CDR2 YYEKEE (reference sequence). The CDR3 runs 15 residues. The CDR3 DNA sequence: TGTGCCAGCGACCAGCTGGCGGGCGACCAAGAGACCCAGTACTTC. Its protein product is CASDQLAGDQETQYF.

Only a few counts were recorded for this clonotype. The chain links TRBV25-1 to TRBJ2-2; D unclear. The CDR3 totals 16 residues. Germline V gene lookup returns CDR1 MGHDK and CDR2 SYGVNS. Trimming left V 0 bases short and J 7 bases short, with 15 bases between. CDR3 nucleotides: TGTGCCAGCAGTGAATATGATTGGGCTGGCCTCGGGGAGCTGTTTTTT. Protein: CASSEYDWAGLGELFF.